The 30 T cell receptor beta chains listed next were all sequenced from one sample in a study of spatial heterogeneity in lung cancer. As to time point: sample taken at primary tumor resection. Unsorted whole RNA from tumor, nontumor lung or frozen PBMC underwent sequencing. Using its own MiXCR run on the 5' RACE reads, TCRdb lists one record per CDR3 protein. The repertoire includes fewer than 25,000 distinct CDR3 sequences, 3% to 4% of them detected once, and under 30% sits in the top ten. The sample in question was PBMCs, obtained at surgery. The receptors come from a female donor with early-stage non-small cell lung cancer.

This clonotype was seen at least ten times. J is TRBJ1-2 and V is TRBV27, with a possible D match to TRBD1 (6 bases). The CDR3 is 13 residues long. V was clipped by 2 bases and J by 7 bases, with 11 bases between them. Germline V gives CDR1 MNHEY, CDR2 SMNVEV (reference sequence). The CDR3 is CASSLTQGGGYTF. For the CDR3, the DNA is TGTGCCAGCAGTTTAACACAGGGAGGTGGCTACACCTTC.

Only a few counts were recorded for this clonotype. This CDR3 reads CASSLSDGYEQYF. CDR3 nucleotides: TGTGCCAGCAGCTTAAGTGACGGCTACGAGCAGTACTTC. The chain joins TRBV7-9 to TRBJ2-7; D is ambiguous. This CDR3 region has 13 residues. V gave up 2 bases and J gave up 3 bases, with 8 bases separating them. From germline, CDR1 is SEHNR and CDR2 FQNEAQ (reference sequence).

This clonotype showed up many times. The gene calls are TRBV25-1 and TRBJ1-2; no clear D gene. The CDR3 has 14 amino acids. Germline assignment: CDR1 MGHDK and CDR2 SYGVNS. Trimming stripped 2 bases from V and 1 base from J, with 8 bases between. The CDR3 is CASSEHGDNYGYTF. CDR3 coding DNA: TGTGCCAGCAGTGAACACGGAGATAACTATGGCTACACCTTC.

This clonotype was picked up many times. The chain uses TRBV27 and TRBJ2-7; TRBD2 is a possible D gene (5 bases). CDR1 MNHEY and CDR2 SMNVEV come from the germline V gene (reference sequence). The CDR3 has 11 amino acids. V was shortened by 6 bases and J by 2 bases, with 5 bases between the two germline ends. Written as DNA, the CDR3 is TGTGCCAGCAGCGGGGCCTACGAGCAGTACTTC. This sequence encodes CASSGAYEQYF.

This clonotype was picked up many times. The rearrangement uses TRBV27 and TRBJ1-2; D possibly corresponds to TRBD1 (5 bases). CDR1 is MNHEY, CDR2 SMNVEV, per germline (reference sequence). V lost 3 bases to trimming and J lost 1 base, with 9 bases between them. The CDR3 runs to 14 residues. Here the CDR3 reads CASSLTAINYGYTF. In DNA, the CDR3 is TGTGCCAGCAGTTTGACAGCTATTAACTATGGCTACACCTTC.

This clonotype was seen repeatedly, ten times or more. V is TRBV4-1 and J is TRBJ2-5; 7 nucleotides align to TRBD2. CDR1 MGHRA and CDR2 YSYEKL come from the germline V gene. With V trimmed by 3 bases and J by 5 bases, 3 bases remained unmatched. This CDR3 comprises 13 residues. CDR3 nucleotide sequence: TGCGCCAGCAGCCAGGGGACTAAGGAGACCCAGTACTTC. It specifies CASSQGTKETQYF.

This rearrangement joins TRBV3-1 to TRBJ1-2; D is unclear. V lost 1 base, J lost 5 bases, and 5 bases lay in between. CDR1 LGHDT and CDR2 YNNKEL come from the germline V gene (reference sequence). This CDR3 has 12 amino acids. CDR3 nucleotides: TGTGCCAGCAGCCAAGCCCCTTATGGCTACACCTTC. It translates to CASSQAPYGYTF.

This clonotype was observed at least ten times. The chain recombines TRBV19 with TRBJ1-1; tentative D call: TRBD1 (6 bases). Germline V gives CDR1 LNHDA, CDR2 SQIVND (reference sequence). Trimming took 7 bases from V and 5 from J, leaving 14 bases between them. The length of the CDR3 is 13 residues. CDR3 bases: TGTGCCAGTAACAGGGCAGGTAATACTGAAGCTTTCTTT. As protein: CASNRAGNTEAFF.

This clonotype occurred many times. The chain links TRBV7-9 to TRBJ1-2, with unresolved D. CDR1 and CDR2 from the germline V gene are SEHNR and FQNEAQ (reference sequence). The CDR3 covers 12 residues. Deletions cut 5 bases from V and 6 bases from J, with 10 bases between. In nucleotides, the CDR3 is TGTGCCAGCAGCCGCCCGAATGATGGCTACACCTTC. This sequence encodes CASSRPNDGYTF.

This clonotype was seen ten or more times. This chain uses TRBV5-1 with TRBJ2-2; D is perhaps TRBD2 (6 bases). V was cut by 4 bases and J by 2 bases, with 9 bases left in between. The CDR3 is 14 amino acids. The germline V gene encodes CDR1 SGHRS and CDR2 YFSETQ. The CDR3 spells CASSLGTNTGELFF. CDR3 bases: TGCGCCAGCAGCCTCGGGACTAACACCGGGGAGCTGTTTTTT. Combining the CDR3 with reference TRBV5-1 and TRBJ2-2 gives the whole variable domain KAGVTQTPRYLIKTRGQQVTLSCSPISGHRSVSWYQQTPGQGLQFLFEYFSETQRNKGNFPGRFSGRQFSNSRSEMNVSTLELGDSALYLCASSLGTNTGELFFGEGSRLTVL.

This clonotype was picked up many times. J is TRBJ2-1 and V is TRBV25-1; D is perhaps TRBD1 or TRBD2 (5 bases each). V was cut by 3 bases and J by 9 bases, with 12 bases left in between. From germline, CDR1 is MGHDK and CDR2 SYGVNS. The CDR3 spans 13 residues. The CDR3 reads CASSDSPGTEQFF. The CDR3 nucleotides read TGTGCCAGCAGTGACTCGCCCGGGACTGAGCAGTTCTTC.

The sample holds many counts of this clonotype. Here the CDR3 DNA reads TGCAGTGCAGACATGGGGGGCTTCCGGGACAGTGACTACGAGCAGTACTTC. This gives the protein CSADMGGFRDSDYEQYF. This chain joins TRBV20-1 and TRBJ2-7; weak D call: TRBD1 (7 bases). Per the germline V gene, CDR1 is DFQATT and CDR2 is SNEGSKA (reference sequence). V was cut by 6 bases and J by 3 bases, with 27 bases left in between. This CDR3 is built from 17 residues.

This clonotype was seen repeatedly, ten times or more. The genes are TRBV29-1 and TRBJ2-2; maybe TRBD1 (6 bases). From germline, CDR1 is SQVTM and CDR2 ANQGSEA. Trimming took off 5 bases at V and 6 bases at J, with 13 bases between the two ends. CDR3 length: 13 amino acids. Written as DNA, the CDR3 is TGCAGCGTTCTCAGGGGATCCGCCGGGGAGCTGTTTTTT. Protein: CSVLRGSAGELFF.

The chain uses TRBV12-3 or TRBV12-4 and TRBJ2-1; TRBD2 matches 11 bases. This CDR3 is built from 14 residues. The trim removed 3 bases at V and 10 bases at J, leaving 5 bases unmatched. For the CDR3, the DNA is TGTGCCAGCAGTTTTTTCGCTAGCGGGGGGGAGCAGTTCTTC. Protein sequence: CASSFFASGGEQFF.

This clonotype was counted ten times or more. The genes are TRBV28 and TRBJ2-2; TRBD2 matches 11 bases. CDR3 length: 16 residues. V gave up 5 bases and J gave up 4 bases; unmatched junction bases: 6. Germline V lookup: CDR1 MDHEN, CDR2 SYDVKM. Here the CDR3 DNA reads TGTGCCAGCAGTCGACTAGCGGGGTACCTCACCGGGGAGCTGTTTTTT. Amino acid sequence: CASSRLAGYLTGELFF.

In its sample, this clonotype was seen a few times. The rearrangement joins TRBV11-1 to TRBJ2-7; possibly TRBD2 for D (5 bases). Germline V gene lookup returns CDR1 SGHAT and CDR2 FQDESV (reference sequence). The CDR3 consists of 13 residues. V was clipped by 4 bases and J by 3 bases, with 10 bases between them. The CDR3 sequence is CASSSSLGYEQYF. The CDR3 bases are TGTGCCAGCAGCTCTAGCCTGGGCTACGAGCAGTACTTC. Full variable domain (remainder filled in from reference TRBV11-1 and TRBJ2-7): EAEVAQSPRYKITEKSQAVAFWCDPISGHATLYWYRQILGQGPELLVQFQDESVVDDSQLPKDRFSAERLKGVDSTLKIQPAELGDSAMYLCASSSSLGYEQYFGPGTRLTVT.

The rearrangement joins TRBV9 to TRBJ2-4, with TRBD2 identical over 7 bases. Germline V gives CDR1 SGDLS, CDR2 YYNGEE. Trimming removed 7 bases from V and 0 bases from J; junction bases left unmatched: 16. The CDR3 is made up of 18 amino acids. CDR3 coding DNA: TGTGCCAGCGTAAAAACGGGTCGCGGGAGATCAGCCAAAAACATTCAGTACTTC. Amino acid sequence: CASVKTGRGRSAKNIQYF. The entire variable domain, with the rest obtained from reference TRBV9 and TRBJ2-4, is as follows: DSGVTQTPKHLITATGQRVTLRCSPRSGDLSVYWYQQSLDQGLQFLIQYYNGEERAKGNILERFSAQQFPDLHSELNLSSLELGDSALYFCASVKTGRGRSAKNIQYFGAGTRLSVL.

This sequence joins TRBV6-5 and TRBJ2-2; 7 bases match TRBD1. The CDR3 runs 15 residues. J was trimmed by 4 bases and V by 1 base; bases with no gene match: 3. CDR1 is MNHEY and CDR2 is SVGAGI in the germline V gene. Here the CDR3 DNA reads TGTGCCAGCAGTTACTGGACAGGAGGCACCGGGGAGCTGTTTTTT. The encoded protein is CASSYWTGGTGELFF.

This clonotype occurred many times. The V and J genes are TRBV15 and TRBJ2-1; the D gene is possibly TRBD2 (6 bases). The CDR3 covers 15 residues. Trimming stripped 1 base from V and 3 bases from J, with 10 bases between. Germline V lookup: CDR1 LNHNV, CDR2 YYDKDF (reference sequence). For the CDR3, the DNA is TGTGCCACCAGCAGAGTGCGGGACCTCTACAATGAGCAGTTCTTC. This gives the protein CATSRVRDLYNEQFF.

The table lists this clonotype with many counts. The CDR3 reads CASSQGPTSREQYF. For the CDR3, the DNA is TGCGCCAGCAGCCAAGGCCCCACATCCCGCGAGCAGTACTTC. The chain links TRBV4-1 to TRBJ2-7; D remains unclear. The CDR3 extends over 14 amino acids. Germline CDR1 reads MGHRA; CDR2 reads YSYEKL. Trimming pared 1 base from V and 6 bases from J, leaving 13 bases between.

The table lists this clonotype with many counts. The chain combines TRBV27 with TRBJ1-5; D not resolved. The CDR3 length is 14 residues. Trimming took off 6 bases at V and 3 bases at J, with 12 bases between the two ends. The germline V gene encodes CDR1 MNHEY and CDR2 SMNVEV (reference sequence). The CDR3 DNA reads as TGTGCCAGCAGCCGTGAAGCCTCCAATCAGCCCCAGCATTTT. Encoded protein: CASSREASNQPQHF.

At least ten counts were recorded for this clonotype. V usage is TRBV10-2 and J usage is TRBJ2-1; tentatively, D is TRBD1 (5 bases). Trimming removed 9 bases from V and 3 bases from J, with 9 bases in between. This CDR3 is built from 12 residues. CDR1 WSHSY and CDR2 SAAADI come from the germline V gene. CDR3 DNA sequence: TGCGCCAGTAACCAGGGCTACAATGAGCAGTTCTTC. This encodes CASNQGYNEQFF.

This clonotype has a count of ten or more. The DNA of the CDR3 is TGCGCCAGCAGCTCATGGTTCGGAAACATTCAGTACTTC. Its translation is CASSSWFGNIQYF. The rearrangement joins TRBV5-1 to TRBJ2-4, with unresolved D. The germline V and J ends were trimmed by 3 bases and 6 bases, with 10 bases remaining between them. The CDR3 consists of 13 residues. Germline loops: CDR1 SGHRS, CDR2 YFSETQ.

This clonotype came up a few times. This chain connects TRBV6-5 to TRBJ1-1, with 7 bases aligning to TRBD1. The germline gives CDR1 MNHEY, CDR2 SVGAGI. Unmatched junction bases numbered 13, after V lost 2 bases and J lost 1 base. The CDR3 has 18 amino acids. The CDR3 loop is CASSYHSSPGQRNTEAFF. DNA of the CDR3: TGTGCCAGCAGTTACCACTCGAGCCCGGGACAGAGGAACACTGAAGCTTTCTTT.

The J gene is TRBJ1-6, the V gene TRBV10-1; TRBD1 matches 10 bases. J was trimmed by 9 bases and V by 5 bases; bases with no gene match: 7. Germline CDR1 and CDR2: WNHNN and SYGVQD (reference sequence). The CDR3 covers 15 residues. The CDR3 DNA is TGCGCCAGCAGTTTCGGACAGGGGGAATTTTCACCCCTCCACTTT. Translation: CASSFGQGEFSPLHF.

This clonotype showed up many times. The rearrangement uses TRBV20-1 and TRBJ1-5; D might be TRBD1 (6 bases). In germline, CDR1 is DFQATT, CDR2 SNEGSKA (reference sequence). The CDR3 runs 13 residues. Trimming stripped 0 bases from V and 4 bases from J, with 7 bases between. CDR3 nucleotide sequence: TGCAGTGCTAGAGAGGGGGCTAATCAGCCCCAGCATTTT. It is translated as CSAREGANQPQHF.

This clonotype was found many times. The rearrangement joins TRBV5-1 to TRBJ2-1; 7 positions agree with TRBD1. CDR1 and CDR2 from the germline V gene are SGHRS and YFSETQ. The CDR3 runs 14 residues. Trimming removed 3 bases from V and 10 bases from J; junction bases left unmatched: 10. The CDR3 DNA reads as TGCGCCAGCAGCTCCGGACAGGACCCATGGGAGCAGTTCTTC. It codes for CASSSGQDPWEQFF.

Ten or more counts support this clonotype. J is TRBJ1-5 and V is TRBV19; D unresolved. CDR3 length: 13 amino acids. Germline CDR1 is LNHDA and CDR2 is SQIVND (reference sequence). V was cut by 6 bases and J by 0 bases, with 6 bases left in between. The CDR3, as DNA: TGTGCCAGTAGCCGGTTTAGCAATCAGCCCCAGCATTTT. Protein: CASSRFSNQPQHF.

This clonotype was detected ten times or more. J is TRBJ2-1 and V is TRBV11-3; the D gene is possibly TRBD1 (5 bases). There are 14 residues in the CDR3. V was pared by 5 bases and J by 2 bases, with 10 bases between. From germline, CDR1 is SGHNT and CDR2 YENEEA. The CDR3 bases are TGTGCCAGCAGCCCGACAGACACCTACAATGAGCAGTTCTTC. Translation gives CASSPTDTYNEQFF.

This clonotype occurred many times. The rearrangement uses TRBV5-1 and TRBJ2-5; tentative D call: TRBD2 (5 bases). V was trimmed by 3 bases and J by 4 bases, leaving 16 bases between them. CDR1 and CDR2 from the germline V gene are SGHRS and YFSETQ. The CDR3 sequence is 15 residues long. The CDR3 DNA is TGCGCCAGCAGCTCAGGACTGCTCAACCGAGAGACCCAGTACTTC. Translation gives CASSSGLLNRETQYF.